This T cell receptor (beta chain) derives from a study of T cell responses to AZD1222 COVID-19 vaccine. Method: immunoSEQ multiplex PCR; TCRdb's copy keeps in-frame clones and lacks some. The sample records over 90,000 clones, approximately 90% being singletons. Note on this clone: The antigen remains undetermined.

V lost 8 bases, J lost 0 bases, and 14 bases lay in between. Germline V gives CDR1 KGHSH, CDR2 LQKENI. The CDR3 totals 15 residues. Findings and caveats of the study: Two doses of AZD1222 preceded a rise in Spike-specific TCR breadth and depth.

The source of this sequence is an adult in good health. The chain links TRBV18 to TRBJ2-1; no clear D gene. The input for sequencing was peripheral blood, taken on day 0 of AZD1222 vaccination. The CDR3 DNA sequence: TGTGCCAGCACAAAAATTGCTAGCTCCTACAATGAGCAGTTCTTC. Encoded protein: CASTKIASSYNEQFF.